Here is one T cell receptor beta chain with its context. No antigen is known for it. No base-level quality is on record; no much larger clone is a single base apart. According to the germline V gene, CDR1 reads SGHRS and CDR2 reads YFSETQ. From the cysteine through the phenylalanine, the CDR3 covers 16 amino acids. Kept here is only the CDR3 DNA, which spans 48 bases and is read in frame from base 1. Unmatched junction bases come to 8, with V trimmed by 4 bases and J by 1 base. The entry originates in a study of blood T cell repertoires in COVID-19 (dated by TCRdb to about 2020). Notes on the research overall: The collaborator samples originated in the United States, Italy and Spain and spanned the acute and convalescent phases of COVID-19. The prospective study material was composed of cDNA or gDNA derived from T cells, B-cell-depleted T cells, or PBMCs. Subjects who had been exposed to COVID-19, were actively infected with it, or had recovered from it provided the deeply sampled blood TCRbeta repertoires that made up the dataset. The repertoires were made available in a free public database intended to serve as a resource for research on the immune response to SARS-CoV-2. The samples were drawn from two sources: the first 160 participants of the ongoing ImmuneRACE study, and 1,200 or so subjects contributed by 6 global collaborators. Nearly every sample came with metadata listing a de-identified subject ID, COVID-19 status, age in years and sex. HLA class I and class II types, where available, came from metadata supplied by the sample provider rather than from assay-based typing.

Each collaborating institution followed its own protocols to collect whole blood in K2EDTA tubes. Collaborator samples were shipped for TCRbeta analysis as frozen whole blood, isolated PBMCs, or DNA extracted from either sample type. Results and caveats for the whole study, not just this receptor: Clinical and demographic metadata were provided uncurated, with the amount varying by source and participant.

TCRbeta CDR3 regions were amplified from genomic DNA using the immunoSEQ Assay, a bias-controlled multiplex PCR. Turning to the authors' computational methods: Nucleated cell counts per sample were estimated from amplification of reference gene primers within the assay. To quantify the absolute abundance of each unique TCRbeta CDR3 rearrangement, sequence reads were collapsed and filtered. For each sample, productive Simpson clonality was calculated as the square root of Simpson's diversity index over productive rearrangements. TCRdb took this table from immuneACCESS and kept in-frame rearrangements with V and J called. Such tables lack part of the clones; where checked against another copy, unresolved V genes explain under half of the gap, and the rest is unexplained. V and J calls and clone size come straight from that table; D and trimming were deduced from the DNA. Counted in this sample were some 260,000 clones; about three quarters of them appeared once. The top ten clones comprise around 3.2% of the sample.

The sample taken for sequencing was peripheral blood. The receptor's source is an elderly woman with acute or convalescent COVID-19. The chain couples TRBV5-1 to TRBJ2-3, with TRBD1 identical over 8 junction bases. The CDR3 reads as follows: CASSQKQGVGTDTQYF. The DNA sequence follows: TGCGCCAGCAGCCAGAAACAGGGGGTAGGCACAGATACGCAGTATTTT.